The next 9 T cell receptor beta chains were all read from a single sample in a study of blood T cell repertoires in COVID-19. Clones were sequenced by immunoSEQ multiplex PCR, and TCRdb holds only the in-frame ones, with some missing. Seen here are approximately 220,000 clones, 85% to 90% observed once, and the top ten hold over 2.5%. The sample was peripheral blood. These receptors all come from a man in his sixties with acute or convalescent COVID-19.

This clone was recorded once. The chain combines TRBV18 with TRBJ1-4, with TRBD1 matching 12 bases. The V gene's germline CDR1 is KGHSH and CDR2 LQKENI. V gave up 6 bases and J gave up 5 bases; unmatched junction bases: 4. The CDR3 is 15 residues long. The CDR3 region has the DNA TGTGCCAGCTCCGGGACAGGGGGCGCGAATGAAAAACTGTTTTTT. Encoded protein: CASSGTGGANEKLFF.

The gene calls are TRBV6-2 or TRBV6-3 and TRBJ2-7; 10 bases align to TRBD2. The germline gives CDR1 MNHEY, CDR2 SVGEGT. V was pared by 2 bases and J by 6 bases, with 13 bases of the junction left unmatched. The CDR3 runs to 17 residues. CDR3 DNA: TGTGCCAGCAGTTACCGGCTAGCGGGGGCCTTGGGGCTCGAGCAGTACTTC. It specifies CASSYRLAGALGLEQYF.

The rearrangement links TRBV6-2 or TRBV6-3 to TRBJ1-3, with TRBD1 as a possible D gene (5 bases). The CDR3 contains 15 residues. CDR1 and CDR2 (germline): MNHEY, SVGEGT. V shed 0 bases and J shed 4 bases, with 10 bases lying between them. CDR3 region: CASSYSDSGGNTIYF. In DNA form, the CDR3 reads TGTGCCAGCAGTTACTCCGACAGTGGGGGAAACACCATATATTTT.

This clone was seen once. This rearrangement joins TRBV19 to TRBJ2-7, with D possibly TRBD1 on 6 matching bases. Germline V gene lookup returns CDR1 LNHDA and CDR2 SQIVND (reference sequence). Trimming shortened V by 4 bases and J by 2 bases, and 9 bases separated the two germline ends. CDR3 length equals 13 residues. The chain's CDR3 is CASSKGQPYEQYF. The CDR3 region has the DNA TGTGCCAGTAGTAAAGGACAGCCCTACGAGCAGTACTTC.

This chain connects TRBV5-1 to TRBJ2-5; 9 bases are a match to TRBD1. Germline values: CDR1 SGHRS, CDR2 YFSETQ. The CDR3 loop spans 16 amino acids. J was trimmed by 3 bases and V by 4 bases; bases with no gene match: 10. The CDR3 protein is CASSRVPGQGKETQYF. The CDR3 DNA follows: TGCGCCAGCAGCCGGGTTCCGGGACAGGGAAAAGAGACCCAGTACTTC.

The rearrangement uses TRBV2 and TRBJ2-1; 7 bases match TRBD2. The CDR3 is 15 amino acids. The junction had 9 bases not matched to a gene; V was cut back by 6 bases and J by 4 bases. From germline, CDR1 is SNHLY and CDR2 FYNNEI. The CDR3 spells CASSAGRGPYNEQFF. DNA of the CDR3: TGTGCCAGCAGCGCAGGGAGGGGCCCTTACAATGAGCAGTTCTTC.

This sequence joins TRBV4-2 and TRBJ2-5; 11 positions match TRBD2. Germline loops: CDR1 LGHNA, CDR2 YNFKEQ. This CDR3 spans 17 amino acids. Trimming took 1 base from V and 5 from J; bases not matched to a gene: 9. The CDR3 DNA is TGTGCCAGCAGCCAAGGAATAGCGGGGGGGCCTCGGGAGACCCAGTACTTC. It yields the protein CASSQGIAGGPRETQYF.

This clone has more than one count but fewer than ten. The V and J genes are TRBV9 and TRBJ2-3, with 9 nucleotides matching TRBD2. CDR1 and CDR2 (germline): SGDLS, YYNGEE. Trimming took 1 base from V and 1 from J; bases not matched to a gene: 4. This CDR3 is 16 amino acids long. In DNA form, the CDR3 reads TGTGCCAGCAGCGTACCTAAGCGGGAGGGCACAGATACGCAGTATTTT. Translating it yields CASSVPKREGTDTQYF.

The chain has TRBV4-1 and TRBJ1-2, with D hard to call. Germline V gene lookup returns CDR1 MGHRA and CDR2 YSYEKL. Trimming removed 0 bases at V and 8 bases at J, with 16 bases between. CDR3 length: 15 amino acids. CDR3 region: CASSQDSTARKGYTF. CDR3 sequence (DNA): TGCGCCAGCAGCCAAGATTCGACGGCGCGGAAGGGCTACACCTTC.